Below are 21 T cell receptor beta chains sequenced from a single sample in a study of blood T cell repertoires in COVID-19. Method: immunoSEQ multiplex PCR; TCRdb's copy keeps in-frame clones and lacks some. Altogether fewer than 250,000 clones are present, 85% to 90% being singletons, with the ten largest covering over 0.75%. Sequencing was carried out using PBMCs or T cells enriched from blood (not recorded which). The receptors derive from a man aged 45 to 65 who had been exposed to COVID-19.

This chain links TRBV2 with TRBJ2-7, with D perhaps matching TRBD2 (5 bases). Germline assignment: CDR1 SNHLY and CDR2 FYNNEI. Trimming shortened V by 3 bases and J by 2 bases, and 11 bases separated the two germline ends. The CDR3 length is 14 residues. The CDR3 region is CASSDRRIPYEQYF. Here the CDR3 DNA reads TGTGCCAGCAGTGATCGGAGGATTCCCTACGAGCAGTACTTC. Full variable domain (outside the CDR3, taken from reference TRBV2 and TRBJ2-7): EPEVTQTPSHQVTQMGQEVILRCVPISNHLYFYWYRQILGQKVEFLVSFYNNEISEKSEIFDDQFSVERPDGSNFTLKIRSTKLEDSAMYFCASSDRRIPYEQYFGPGTRLTVT.

V and J are TRBV29-1 and TRBJ2-7; 7 bases agree with TRBD2. Germline V gives CDR1 SQVTM, CDR2 ANQGSEA. V gave up 5 bases and J gave up 3 bases; unmatched junction bases: 4. The CDR3 has 12 residues. The CDR3 sequence: CSVLPGGYEQYF. The CDR3 bases are TGCAGCGTTTTGCCGGGAGGCTACGAGCAGTACTTC.

This clone occurred a few times. The chain is built from TRBV11-2 and TRBJ1-5; 9 bases align to TRBD1. The CDR3 consists of 14 residues. The V and J ends lost 1 base and 9 bases, in that order; junction bases with no gene match: 4. Germline V CDR1 and CDR2: SGHAT, FQNNGV. The CDR3 reads CASSLAMTGGPQHF. In nucleotides, the CDR3 is TGTGCCAGCAGCTTAGCCATGACAGGGGGGCCCCAGCATTTT.

The rearrangement links TRBV7-9 to TRBJ2-1, with 8 bases that match TRBD1. Trimming removed 4 bases from V and 3 bases from J; junction bases left unmatched: 14. CDR3 size: 18 residues. CDR1 is SEHNR and CDR2 is FQNEAQ in the germline V gene (reference sequence). The CDR3 DNA is TGTGCCAGCAGCTCACCTGCGACAGGGGCCCTTCTCTACAATGAGCAGTTCTTC. It encodes CASSSPATGALLYNEQFF.

V usage is TRBV5-1 and J usage is TRBJ2-7; 10 positions agree with TRBD2. The CDR3 runs 15 residues. In germline, CDR1 is SGHRS, CDR2 YFSETQ. Trimming removed 0 bases from V and 1 base from J; junction bases left unmatched: 1. The CDR3 nucleotides read TGCGCCAGCAGCTTGGTGACTAGCGGGTCCTACGAGCAGTACTTC. This translates into CASSLVTSGSYEQYF.

J is TRBJ2-4 and V is TRBV11-2; 10 positions agree with TRBD1. J was trimmed by 1 base and V by 5 bases; bases with no gene match: 8. This CDR3 contains 17 residues. The germline V gene encodes CDR1 SGHAT and CDR2 FQNNGV. As DNA, the CDR3 is TGTGCCAGCAGCCGGGGACAGGGGAATCGGGCCAAAAACATTCAGTACTTC. Translating gives CASSRGQGNRAKNIQYF.

A single count supports this clone. This chain links TRBV5-1 with TRBJ1-2; weak D call: TRBD1 (5 bases). The length of the CDR3 is 13 residues. Trimming cost V 0 bases and J 6 bases, with 9 bases left between them. Germline V gives CDR1 SGHRS, CDR2 YFSETQ. CDR3 coding DNA: TGCGCCAGCAGCTTGGAGGGGCCCCATGGCTACACCTTC. It specifies CASSLEGPHGYTF.

The V gene is TRBV28, the J gene TRBJ1-3; D is ambiguous. This CDR3 region has 14 residues. Germline V gene lookup returns CDR1 MDHEN and CDR2 SYDVKM. The V gene lost 5 bases and the J gene lost 0 bases, with 8 bases spanning the gap. The CDR3 protein is CASSPSSSGNTIYF. The CDR3 nucleotides are TGTGCCAGCAGTCCCTCTAGCTCTGGAAACACCATATATTTT.

This chain links TRBV12-5 with TRBJ1-1; possibly TRBD1 for D (5 bases). The CDR3 length is 11 residues. With 1 base removed from V and 11 bases from J, the gap between germline ends came to 8 bases. Germline values: CDR1 LGHNT, CDR2 FRNRAP. This CDR3 is CASGLGRGAFF. The CDR3 DNA is TGTGCTAGTGGTTTGGGTCGGGGGGCTTTCTTT.

The CDR3 nucleotides are TGTGCCAGCAGCCATCGACAGCTTAATGAAAAACTGTTTTTT. This sequence encodes CASSHRQLNEKLFF. The genes are TRBV3-1 (or the pseudogene TRBV3-2) and TRBJ1-4; D is possibly TRBD1 (5 bases). V was pared by 3 bases and J by 4 bases, with 9 bases between. CDR3 length: 14 residues. Per the germline V gene, CDR1 is LGHDT and CDR2 is YNNKEL (reference sequence).

The gene calls are TRBV9 and TRBJ1-2; tentative D call: TRBD1 (6 bases). V was trimmed by 4 bases and J by 8 bases, leaving 18 bases between them. In germline, CDR1 is SGDLS, CDR2 YYNGEE. The CDR3 is 14 residues long. CDR3 amino acids: CASSSKQGRKGYTF. The CDR3 nucleotides read TGTGCCAGCAGCTCGAAACAGGGACGTAAGGGCTACACCTTC.

The rearrangement links TRBV19 to TRBJ2-7; TRBD2 is a possible D gene (6 bases). V was cut by 4 bases and J by 3 bases, with 13 bases left in between. This CDR3 region has 14 residues. Germline V lookup: CDR1 LNHDA, CDR2 SQIVND (reference sequence). CDR3 sequence: CASSTQGGDYEQYF. The CDR3 nucleotides are TGTGCCAGTAGTACCCAGGGCGGGGACTACGAGCAGTACTTC.

V and J are TRBV5-6 and TRBJ1-5; a weak D match, TRBD1 (5 bases). The V gene's germline CDR1 is SGHDT and CDR2 YYEEEE. V was trimmed by 3 bases and J by 3 bases, leaving 16 bases between them. The CDR3 covers 16 residues. CDR3 amino acids: CASSSKWGTFNQPQHF. In nucleotides, the CDR3 is TGTGCCAGCAGCTCTAAATGGGGCACATTCAATCAGCCCCAGCATTTT.

The chain employs TRBV6-5 and TRBJ1-2; TRBD1 is a possible D gene (6 bases). Germline CDR1 MNHEY, CDR2 SVGAGI. V was pared by 5 bases and J by 4 bases, with 17 bases between. The CDR3 has 15 residues. The CDR3 loop is CASSSRRTVSYGYTF. In DNA form, the CDR3 reads TGTGCCAGCAGTAGCCGAAGGACAGTTAGCTATGGCTACACCTTC.

In this sample, this clone turned up once. The V gene is TRBV5-1, the J gene TRBJ1-1, with 9 bases aligning to TRBD1. Looked up from germline, CDR1 is SGHRS and CDR2 is YFSETQ. With V trimmed by 4 bases and J by 3 bases, 10 bases remained unmatched. The CDR3 totals 16 residues. CDR3 sequence reads: CASSHAQGQGDTEAFF. CDR3 bases: TGCGCCAGCAGCCATGCCCAGGGACAGGGTGACACTGAAGCTTTCTTT.

The chain carries TRBV7-9 and TRBJ1-4; possibly TRBD1 for D (5 bases). V lost 5 bases and J lost 7, with 17 bases in between. The CDR3 extends over 15 amino acids. CDR1 and CDR2 (germline): SEHNR, FQNEAQ (reference sequence). The CDR3 region is CASSTKGTKGEKLFF. In nucleotides, the CDR3 is TGTGCCAGCAGCACAAAAGGGACTAAGGGTGAAAAACTGTTTTTT.

V usage is TRBV7-8 and J usage is TRBJ1-4; 7 positions agree with TRBD1. The germline V gene encodes CDR1 SGHVS and CDR2 FQNEAQ. CDR3 length equals 20 residues. The V and J ends lost 3 bases and 5 bases, in that order; junction bases with no gene match: 21. DNA of the CDR3: TGTGCCAGCAGCTTTTTCCCCCCGACAAGACAGGGACGGAGGAATGAAAAACTGTTTTTT. This encodes CASSFFPPTRQGRRNEKLFF.

This clone has a single count. The chain is built from TRBV10-3 and TRBJ1-1, with D possibly being TRBD1 (6 bases). This CDR3 region has 15 residues. The V end lost 7 bases, the J end lost 3 bases, and 18 bases lay between the germline ends. Germline-derived CDR1 and CDR2 are ENHRY and SYGVKD. The CDR3 sequence is CAIKPQGHFDTEAFF. The CDR3 coding sequence is TGTGCCATCAAACCCCAGGGGCATTTTGACACTGAAGCTTTCTTT.

This chain joins TRBV29-1 and TRBJ2-5, with 7 bases identical to TRBD1. The ends lost 1 base at V and 5 bases at J; junction bases unmatched: 7. The CDR3 loop spans 14 amino acids. Looked up from germline, CDR1 is SQVTM and CDR2 is ANQGSEA. CDR3 nucleotide sequence: TGCAGCGTTGAAGTTACAGGGGTCAGGGAGACCCAGTACTTC. It yields the protein CSVEVTGVRETQYF.

The gene calls are TRBV2 and TRBJ1-1, with no clear D. Trimming cost V 8 bases and J 0 bases, with 10 bases left between them. The CDR3 totals 13 residues. Germline V CDR1 and CDR2: SNHLY, FYNNEI. CDR3 nucleotides: TGTGCCAGCGGAGGCCTAATGAACACTGAAGCTTTCTTT. This gives the protein CASGGLMNTEAFF. Full variable domain (missing parts from reference TRBV2 and TRBJ1-1): EPEVTQTPSHQVTQMGQEVILRCVPISNHLYFYWYRQILGQKVEFLVSFYNNEISEKSEIFDDQFSVERPDGSNFTLKIRSTKLEDSAMYFCASGGLMNTEAFFGQGTRLTVV.

The chain links TRBV27 to TRBJ1-6; the match to TRBD1 covers 8 bases. Germline CDR1 reads MNHEY; CDR2 reads SMNVEV (reference sequence). Trimming took 5 bases from V and 2 from J; bases not matched to a gene: 2. The CDR3 is 15 residues long. CDR3 residues: CASSPQGAYNSPLHF. Here the CDR3 DNA reads TGTGCCAGCAGTCCACAGGGGGCCTATAATTCACCCCTCCACTTT.